This T cell receptor beta chain was identified in a study of shared clonotypes between healthy human individuals. V lost 4 bases, J lost 3 bases, and 3 bases stayed unmatched. The CDR3 is made up of 14 amino acids. The germline V gene has CDR1 SGHRS and CDR2 YFSETQ. Terminally differentiated effector memory CD45RA+ cells were excluded by CCR7 positive selection of CD45RO-negative cells. Using immunoSEQ multiplex PCR, the repertoire was profiled, and TCRdb retains in-frame clones only, with some absent. The sample holds 2 million to 2.5 million clones, roughly 91% seen once. Regarding the study as a whole: The study found lower generation probabilities in non-shared clonotypes than in those shared by all four donors.

About this clone: Its antigen is unknown.

The specimen sequenced was naive CD8+ T cells from PBMCs. This chain connects TRBV5-1 to TRBJ2-5, with 10 bases that match TRBD2. This receptor was taken from a man between 18 and 35 years old in good health. Some clones in this sample may be carry-over from other donors' samples. The CDR3 DNA follows: TGCGCCAGCAGCCCAGGACTAGCGGAAGAGACCCAGTACTTC. Translation: CASSPGLAEETQYF. Based on the CDR3 plus reference TRBV5-1 and TRBJ2-5, the full variable domain is KAGVTQTPRYLIKTRGQQVTLSCSPISGHRSVSWYQQTPGQGLQFLFEYFSETQRNKGNFPGRFSGRQFSNSRSEMNVSTLELGDSALYLCASSPGLAEETQYFGPGTRLLVL.